This paragraph covers one T cell receptor beta chain sequence. Method: immunoSEQ multiplex PCR; TCRdb's copy keeps in-frame clones and lacks some. The sample lists 150,000 or so clones, approximately 94% seen once, with almost 6% in the top ten. The sample is drawn from a study of control samples from healthy donors and cancer patients. There are 12 residues in the CDR3. V dropped 4 bases and J dropped 3 bases, with 5 bases sitting between them. The germline V gene encodes CDR1 SGHTA and CDR2 FQGNSA. The sequence was collected from a man between 18 and 29 years old in good health. The sequenced sample consisted of blood. This chain links TRBV7-2 with TRBJ2-3; no definite D call. CDR3 amino acids: CASSWSTDTQYF. The CDR3 coding sequence is TGTGCCAGCAGCTGGAGTACAGATACGCAGTATTTT.